Each of the 30 T cell receptor beta chains below was sequenced from the same sample in a study of T-cell reconstitution after alpha-beta-depleted transplantation in children. It was with unique molecular identifiers that the TCRbeta library was prepared. TCRdb reanalysed the PCR reads using MiXCR and keeps one entry per CDR3 protein. The sample includes 500,000 to 650,000 distinct CDR3 sequences, around 13% of them seen just once. Source: PBMCs, mostly from graft donor cells, taken 360 days after TCRalphabeta/CD19-depleted stem cell transplant. The receptors come from a male patient aged 10 to 17 who had a stem cell transplant for acute myeloid leukemia, so the T cells may come from the graft donor.

This clonotype was seen a handful of times. This rearrangement joins TRBV28 to TRBJ2-7; D unresolved. This CDR3 is built from 15 residues. V was shortened by 5 bases and J by 2 bases, with 16 bases between the two germline ends. Germline V gives CDR1 MDHEN, CDR2 SYDVKM. The CDR3 region is CASSISGLTPYEQYF. CDR3 nucleotides: TGTGCCAGCAGTATCTCTGGGCTGACCCCCTACGAGCAGTACTTC.

This clonotype occurred many times. The rearrangement links TRBV12-5 to TRBJ1-1; D gene unclear. This CDR3 is built from 12 residues. Germline values: CDR1 LGHNT, CDR2 FRNRAP. Trimming shortened V by 5 bases and J by 1 base, and 5 bases separated the two germline ends. In DNA, the CDR3 is TGTGCTAGTGGTGAACGGAACACTGAAGCTTTCTTT. It codes for CASGERNTEAFF.

The V and J genes are TRBV12-3 or TRBV12-4 and TRBJ2-7, with D possibly TRBD2 on 8 matching bases. Trimming stripped 6 bases from V and 2 bases from J, with 17 bases between. This CDR3 is 15 amino acids long. DNA for the CDR3: TGTGCCAGCAGCCTCGGGGGGGACAGTCCCTACGAGCAGTACTTC. As protein: CASSLGGDSPYEQYF.

The sample holds many counts of this clonotype. This chain joins TRBV28 and TRBJ2-5, with TRBD2 matching over 7 bases. Germline values: CDR1 MDHEN, CDR2 SYDVKM. V lost 6 bases and J lost 4; bases outside the gene matches: 5. This CDR3 region has 13 residues. CDR3 residues: CASREAGIETQYF. CDR3 nucleotides: TGTGCCAGCAGGGAAGCGGGAATAGAGACCCAGTACTTC.

This clonotype appeared many times. This rearrangement joins TRBV7-6 to TRBJ2-7; perhaps TRBD2 as D (6 bases). V lost 3 bases and J lost 6, with 15 bases in between. Per germline, CDR1 SGHVS and CDR2 FNYEAQ. The CDR3 contains 14 residues. CDR3 in amino acids: CASSFPARGGEQYF. CDR3 nucleotide sequence: TGTGCCAGCAGCTTTCCCGCTAGGGGAGGCGAGCAGTACTTC.

This clonotype was detected a few times. The V and J genes are TRBV24-1 and TRBJ2-7; TRBD2 agrees at 10 bases. The germline gives CDR1 KGHDR, CDR2 SFDVKD. The CDR3 extends over 16 amino acids. V was clipped by 4 bases and J by 1 base; unmatched bases: 6. The CDR3 protein is CATSDPSGSGSYEQYF. CDR3 sequence (DNA): TGTGCCACCAGTGACCCTAGCGGGAGTGGATCCTACGAGCAGTACTTC.

This clonotype showed up just a few times. The junction departs from germline at one end; a sequencing error may be responsible. The chain recombines TRBV7-7 with TRBJ2-1, with D hard to call. The CDR3 has 15 residues. Germline lookup yields CDR1 SSHAT and CDR2 FNYEAQ (reference sequence). In DNA, the CDR3 is TGTGCTAGCAGCTTAGTTGTTGCCAGCTACAATGAGCAGTTCTTC. This codes for CASSLVVASYNEQFF.

This clonotype was detected ten times or more. V usage is TRBV12-3 or TRBV12-4 and J usage is TRBJ2-1; D ambiguous. V was shortened by 3 bases and J by 2 bases, with 11 bases between the two germline ends. CDR3 length equals 15 residues. The chain's CDR3 is CASSFGLDAYNEQFF. The CDR3, as DNA: TGTGCCAGCAGTTTCGGCCTGGACGCCTACAATGAGCAGTTCTTC.

The V gene is TRBV18, the J gene TRBJ2-7; D is tentatively TRBD1 or TRBD2 (5 bases each). CDR1 is KGHSH, CDR2 LQKENI, per germline. This CDR3 contains 14 residues. V lost 3 bases, J lost 2 bases, and 11 bases lay in between. The CDR3: CASSPIRGAYEQYF. CDR3 bases: TGTGCCAGCTCACCGATTAGAGGGGCCTACGAGCAGTACTTC.

The genes are TRBV11-1 and TRBJ2-3; maybe TRBD1 (6 bases). V was shortened by 4 bases and J by 5 bases, with 10 bases between the two germline ends. Per the germline V gene, CDR1 is SGHAT and CDR2 is FQDESV (reference sequence). The CDR3 is made up of 13 amino acids. The CDR3 spells CASSSWGRDTQYF. The CDR3 DNA reads TGTGCCAGCAGCTCCTGGGGGCGAGATACGCAGTATTTT. The whole variable domain, remainder taken from reference TRBV11-1 and TRBJ2-3, is EAEVAQSPRYKITEKSQAVAFWCDPISGHATLYWYRQILGQGPELLVQFQDESVVDDSQLPKDRFSAERLKGVDSTLKIQPAELGDSAMYLCASSSWGRDTQYFGPGTRLTVL.

This clonotype was counted at least ten times. This chain connects TRBV6-2 or TRBV6-3 to TRBJ2-1; D gene ambiguous. V lost 5 bases to trimming and J lost 2 bases, with 16 bases between them. This CDR3 spans 16 amino acids. Germline CDR1 and CDR2: MNHEY and SVGEGT. Here the CDR3 reads CASSRLSLPPYNEQFF. The CDR3 DNA sequence: TGTGCCAGCAGTCGACTTAGTCTTCCCCCCTACAATGAGCAGTTCTTC.

This clonotype came up many times. The chain joins TRBV4-2 to TRBJ2-3; 7 bases are a match to TRBD2. This CDR3 comprises 14 residues. In germline, CDR1 is LGHNA, CDR2 YNFKEQ. With 5 bases clipped from V and 1 base from J, the junction kept 3 bases outside the gene matches. DNA of the CDR3: TGTGCCAGCAGCAATCGGGGGGGCACAGATACGCAGTATTTT. Its translation: CASSNRGGTDTQYF.

V is TRBV28 and J is TRBJ2-2; 9 bases line up with TRBD2. CDR3 length equals 17 residues. Germline values: CDR1 MDHEN, CDR2 SYDVKM. The V gene end was trimmed by 3 bases and the J gene end by 2 bases; junction bases not matched to a gene: 7. The CDR3 sequence: CASSFGPSGTNTGELFF. In nucleotides, the CDR3 is TGTGCCAGCAGTTTCGGCCCTAGCGGGACCAACACCGGGGAGCTGTTTTTT.

This clonotype has at least ten counts. The rearrangement uses TRBV7-3 and TRBJ2-3; 13 positions agree with TRBD2. The germline CDR1 and CDR2 sequences are SGHTA and FQGTGA. V trimming: 1 base; J trimming: 0 bases; junction bases outside the gene matches: 13. The CDR3 runs 21 residues. Here the CDR3 reads CASSLRTGTSGIGSSTDTQYF. CDR3 in DNA: TGTGCCAGCAGCTTAAGAACCGGGACTAGCGGGATTGGTTCTAGCACAGATACGCAGTATTTT.

CDR3 residues: CSAGNLPSTDTQYF. The CDR3 region has the DNA TGCAGTGCGGGCAACCTCCCTAGCACAGATACGCAGTATTTT. V is TRBV20-1 and J is TRBJ2-3; D is uncertain. From germline, CDR1 is DFQATT and CDR2 SNEGSKA (reference sequence). The CDR3 runs 14 residues. V was shortened by 6 bases and J by 0 bases, with 13 bases between the two germline ends.

The V call is TRBV12-3 or TRBV12-4, the J call TRBJ2-5; the match to TRBD2 covers 8 bases. CDR3 length: 14 amino acids. The V and J ends lost 7 bases and 4 bases, in that order; junction bases with no gene match: 8. The CDR3 DNA reads as TGTGCCAGCACCGGGGGGGGGCGTGGAGAGACCCAGTACTTC. Translation gives CASTGGGRGETQYF.

This clonotype has just a few counts. Sequence at one end of the junction differs from germline and may be a read error. This chain joins TRBV4-3 and TRBJ2-1, with 12 bases lining up with TRBD2. The CDR3 runs to 14 residues. Looked up from germline, CDR1 is LGHNA and CDR2 is YSLEER. This CDR3 reads CASSQTSGRPTRLF. CDR3 in DNA: TGCGCCAGCAGCCAAACTAGCGGGAGGCCAACTCGGCTCTTC.

The CDR3 DNA is TGTGCCAGCAGCTCACTCCGGGACAGGGGGCCCTACAATGAGCAGTTCTTC. Encoded protein: CASSSLRDRGPYNEQFF. V and J are TRBV7-2 and TRBJ2-1; 12 bases align to TRBD1. The CDR3 is made up of 17 amino acids. The junction had 6 bases not matched to a gene; V was cut back by 4 bases and J by 2 bases. Germline V CDR1 and CDR2: SGHTA, FQGNSA.

This clonotype was counted only a few times. V usage is TRBV27 and J usage is TRBJ2-7; TRBD2 matches at 10 bases. The V and J ends lost 7 bases and 4 bases, in that order; junction bases with no gene match: 16. Germline lookup yields CDR1 MNHEY and CDR2 SMNVEV (reference sequence). The CDR3 consists of 17 residues. CDR3 sequence: CASTPQLAGEGEYEQYF. CDR3 coding DNA: TGTGCCAGCACCCCTCAGCTAGCGGGAGAAGGGGAATACGAGCAGTACTTC.

The chain couples TRBV6-5 to TRBJ2-7, with 9 bases aligning to TRBD1. Germline CDR1 reads MNHEY; CDR2 reads SVGAGI. The CDR3 is 15 amino acids. The V and J ends lost 2 bases and 5 bases, in that order; junction bases with no gene match: 7. This CDR3 is CASSYPGGQGNEQYF. The CDR3 DNA follows: TGTGCCAGCAGTTACCCGGGGGGACAGGGAAACGAGCAGTACTTC.

This clonotype has a handful of counts. Here the CDR3 DNA reads TGTGCCAGCAGTTACCTCAGGGGGCAGAACTCCTACGAGCAGTACTTC. Translated: CASSYLRGQNSYEQYF. The chain links TRBV12-3 or TRBV12-4 to TRBJ2-7; TRBD1 agrees at 8 bases. This CDR3 is built from 16 residues. J was trimmed by 0 bases and V by 4 bases; bases with no gene match: 8.

This clonotype has a handful of counts. This chain links TRBV5-1 with TRBJ2-2, with D possibly TRBD1 on 6 matching bases. CDR3 length: 15 amino acids. In germline, CDR1 is SGHRS, CDR2 YFSETQ. The V end lost 4 bases, the J end lost 0 bases, and 10 bases lay between the germline ends. The CDR3 region has the DNA TGCGCCAGCAGCATGGGACAATCGAACACCGGGGAGCTGTTTTTT. This sequence encodes CASSMGQSNTGELFF.

V and J are TRBV7-2 and TRBJ1-1; 10 bases map to TRBD1. J was trimmed by 7 bases and V by 5 bases; bases with no gene match: 16. Germline V gene data show CDR1 as SGHTA and CDR2 as FQGNSA. The CDR3 has 17 residues. The CDR3, as DNA: TGTGCCAGCAGCCCAGTTCCGAGACAGGGGGCGCAAAATGAAGCTTTCTTT. Protein product: CASSPVPRQGAQNEAFF.

There are many counts of this clonotype. The chain carries TRBV7-3 and TRBJ2-7; TRBD2 aligns across 10 bases. Germline-derived CDR1 and CDR2 are SGHTA and FQGTGA. With 2 bases clipped from V and 7 bases from J, the junction kept 17 bases outside the gene matches. The CDR3 covers 18 residues. This CDR3 is CASSLLSGRAPSSWEQYF. DNA for the CDR3: TGTGCCAGCAGCTTATTGAGCGGGAGGGCCCCCTCCTCCTGGGAGCAGTACTTC.

This clonotype was detected ten times or more. V is TRBV20-1 and J is TRBJ2-7; TRBD2 is a possible D gene (5 bases). CDR1 and CDR2 from the germline V gene are DFQATT and SNEGSKA (reference sequence). Between the trimmed V and J ends, which lost 8 bases and 0 bases, there was a span of 20 bases. CDR3 length: 15 amino acids. The CDR3 DNA sequence: TGCAGTTCCTCCTCCCCCAGCGGACTCTCCTACGAGCAGTACTTC. It specifies CSSSSPSGLSYEQYF.

The chain has TRBV28 and TRBJ2-7; TRBD2 aligns across 8 bases. V lost 5 bases to trimming and J lost 0 bases; unmatched junction nucleotides: 9. CDR1 and CDR2 from the germline V gene are MDHEN and SYDVKM. The CDR3 has 16 residues. CDR3 sequence: CASSPRGLAGSYEQYF. CDR3 nucleotides: TGTGCCAGCAGTCCCAGAGGGCTAGCGGGCTCCTACGAGCAGTACTTC.

This clonotype was detected many times. The gene calls are TRBV10-3 and TRBJ2-1, with TRBD1 matching over 8 bases. CDR3 length: 16 residues. CDR1 is ENHRY, CDR2 SYGVKD, per germline. V lost 2 bases, J lost 3 bases, and 6 bases stayed unmatched. DNA of the CDR3: TGTGCCATCAGTGAGGCCAGGGGGCGGAGCTACAATGAGCAGTTCTTC. Its translation: CAISEARGRSYNEQFF.

CDR3 nucleotides: TGCAGTGCTAGAAGAGCGGGAGTACCCAATGAGCAGTTCTTC. Residues: CSARRAGVPNEQFF. The chain combines TRBV20-1 with TRBJ2-1, with 8 bases lining up with TRBD2. The CDR3 is 14 amino acids. The V segment lost 2 bases and the J segment 6 bases; nucleotides outside the gene matches: 6. The germline CDR1 and CDR2 sequences are DFQATT and SNEGSKA (reference sequence).

Only a few counts were recorded for this clonotype. The V call is TRBV15, the J call TRBJ2-2; D is tentatively TRBD1 or TRBD2 (5 bases each). Trimming left V 9 bases short and J 9 bases short, with 17 bases between. The CDR3 spans 13 residues. The germline gives CDR1 LNHNV, CDR2 YYDKDF (reference sequence). CDR3 sequence: CATVRGPGRELFF. DNA of the CDR3: TGTGCCACGGTCCGGGGCCCCGGCCGGGAGCTGTTTTTT.

The V and J genes are TRBV6-2 or TRBV6-3 and TRBJ2-7; no firm D call. Germline V CDR1 and CDR2: MNHEY, SVGEGT. V shed 5 bases and J shed 6 bases, with 11 bases lying between them. CDR3 length equals 12 residues. This CDR3 is CASSPPSGEQYF. In DNA form, the CDR3 reads TGTGCCAGCAGTCCCCCTTCGGGCGAGCAGTACTTC.